The 17 T cell receptor beta chains given below trace back to one sample, sequenced in a study of cytomegalovirus exposure and HLA in healthy donors. PCR used 60 Vbeta primers and 13 Jbeta primers. This table comes from immunoSEQ multiplex PCR, and its TCRdb copy is limited to in-frame clones, with some not included. The sample records around 200,000 clones, roughly 80% being singletons. The sample taken for sequencing was PBMCs. Every receptor here comes from a man in his fifties or sixties in good health and CMV-seronegative.

This clone turned up a few times. The chain joins TRBV5-6 to TRBJ1-4; D call uncertain. This CDR3 contains 16 residues. V lost 0 bases to trimming and J lost 4 bases, with 13 bases between them. The V gene's germline CDR1 is SGHDT and CDR2 YYEEEE. CDR3 sequence: CASSLVGSGNNEKLFF. The DNA of the CDR3 is TGTGCCAGCAGCTTGGTAGGATCCGGGAATAATGAAAAACTGTTTTTT. The full variable domain, its missing parts supplied by reference TRBV5-6 and TRBJ1-4, is DAGVTQSPTHLIKTRGQQVTLRCSPKSGHDTVSWYQQALGQGPQFIFQYYEEEERQRGNFPDRFSGHQFPNYSSELNVNALLLGDSALYLCASSLVGSGNNEKLFFGSGTQLSVL.

V gene TRBV18 combines with J gene TRBJ2-6; a possible D gene is TRBD1 (6 bases). Germline CDR1 reads KGHSH; CDR2 reads LQKENI. CDR3 size: 15 residues. V lost 3 bases to trimming and J lost 2 bases, with 8 bases between them. The CDR3 protein is CASSPEGAGANVLTF. CDR3 DNA: TGTGCCAGCTCACCTGAGGGGGCTGGGGCCAACGTCCTGACTTTC.

This rearrangement joins TRBV18 to TRBJ2-1, with 16 bases identical to TRBD2. The J segment lost 5 bases and the V segment lost 3 bases, leaving 7 bases of the junction unmatched. Looked up from germline, CDR1 is KGHSH and CDR2 is LQKENI. This CDR3 has 18 residues. The CDR3 loop is CASSPRGLAGGRNNEQFF. DNA of the CDR3: TGTGCCAGCTCACCGCGGGGACTAGCGGGGGGGAGAAACAATGAGCAGTTCTTC.

This chain joins TRBV7-8 and TRBJ2-7; D ambiguous. The germline CDR1 and CDR2 sequences are SGHVS and FQNEAQ. V lost 1 base and J 2 bases, leaving 9 bases between the germline ends. The CDR3 length is 14 residues. The CDR3 DNA sequence: TGTGCCAGCAGCTTAGGTGTGGAGACCTACGAGCAGTACTTC. This codes for CASSLGVETYEQYF.

This chain uses TRBV5-4 with TRBJ2-7, with D maybe TRBD2 (6 bases). Germline V gene data show CDR1 as SGHNT and CDR2 as YYREEE (reference sequence). Trimming pared 4 bases from V and 2 bases from J, leaving 13 bases between. The CDR3 consists of 14 residues. The chain's CDR3 is CASSLRRDAYEQYF. The CDR3 DNA sequence: TGTGCCAGCAGCCTGAGGAGGGATGCCTACGAGCAGTACTTC.

DNA for the CDR3: TGTGCCAGCAGCTTAGCGAGGGGAAACACCATATATTTT. This encodes CASSLARGNTIYF. This chain links TRBV7-6 with TRBJ1-3, with D unresolved. Germline V lookup: CDR1 SGHVS, CDR2 FNYEAQ. The CDR3 is made up of 13 amino acids. Trimming removed 0 bases at V and 4 bases at J, with 4 bases between.

The J gene is TRBJ2-1, the V gene TRBV4-3, with unresolved D. Trimming took off 0 bases at V and 2 bases at J, with 8 bases between the two ends. Germline lookup yields CDR1 LGHNA and CDR2 YSLEER. The CDR3 consists of 15 residues. The DNA for the CDR3 is TGCGCCAGCAGCCAAGATCGGGTAGCCTACAATGAGCAGTTCTTC. Amino acids: CASSQDRVAYNEQFF.

CDR3 DNA sequence: TGTGCCAGCAGTGACGATGGGCTGAAGCAGTTCTTC. It yields the protein CASSDDGLKQFF. The rearrangement links TRBV6-4 to TRBJ2-1; D ambiguous. This CDR3 is 12 amino acids long. CDR1 is MRHNA and CDR2 is SNTAGT in the germline V gene. V shed 2 bases and J shed 11 bases, with 10 bases lying between them.

V usage is TRBV6-1 and J usage is TRBJ2-5, with D perhaps matching TRBD2 (6 bases). With the DNA end fitting TRBJ2-7 better, the J assignment may be wrong. This CDR3 is built from 15 residues. The germline CDR1 and CDR2 sequences are MNHNS and SASEGT. The CDR3 nucleotides read TGTGCCAGCATCCTAGGGAGGTCGCTGGCCTACGAGCAGTACTTC. Protein sequence: CASILGRSLAYEQYF.

The gene calls are TRBV29-1 and TRBJ1-1; a possible D gene is TRBD1 (5 bases). The V and J ends lost 0 bases and 2 bases respectively, with 16 bases between them. Germline lookup yields CDR1 SQVTM and CDR2 ANQGSEA. The CDR3 contains 16 residues. CDR3 protein: CSVEDRSYRRNTEAFF. In DNA form, the CDR3 reads TGCAGCGTTGAAGATCGTTCCTACAGGCGAAACACTGAAGCTTTCTTT.

This rearrangement joins TRBV14 to TRBJ2-7, with D possibly TRBD1 on 6 matching bases. Trimming removed 4 bases from V and 2 bases from J, with 9 bases in between. Germline loops: CDR1 SGHDN, CDR2 FVKESK. The CDR3 spans 13 residues. The CDR3 is CASSLQGPYEQYF. For the CDR3, the DNA is TGTGCCAGCAGCCTACAGGGTCCCTACGAGCAGTACTTC.

The CDR3 DNA is TGTGCTAGTGGTTTGGTATTAACGACAGGCTTCAATCAGCCCCAGCATTTT. It is translated as CASGLVLTTGFNQPQHF. The chain is built from TRBV12-5 and TRBJ1-5; D may be TRBD1 (6 bases). Trimming pared 0 bases from V and 3 bases from J, leaving 15 bases between. Germline values: CDR1 LGHNT, CDR2 FRNRAP. The CDR3 is made up of 17 amino acids.

The chain links TRBV27 to TRBJ2-1; TRBD2 matches 7 bases. Trimming cost V 3 bases and J 7 bases; bases outside gene matches: 6. Germline V gene sequence: CDR1 MNHEY, CDR2 SMNVEV (reference sequence). The CDR3 consists of 14 residues. DNA for the CDR3: TGTGCCAGCAGTTTTGGCGGGGGTTCGAATGAGCAGTTCTTC. Translation gives CASSFGGGSNEQFF.

V usage is TRBV14 and J usage is TRBJ2-1; TRBD2 agrees at 15 bases. Germline values: CDR1 SGHDN, CDR2 FVKESK. CDR3 length: 17 amino acids. Trimming at V came to 4 bases and at J to 7 bases, leaving 8 bases not matched to a gene. This CDR3 is CASSPTRTSGGANEQFF. CDR3 in DNA: TGTGCCAGCAGCCCCACAAGGACTAGCGGGGGGGCGAATGAGCAGTTCTTC.

CDR3 loop: CASSLDGGMGNIQYF. The CDR3 nucleotides read TGTGCCAGCAGCTTAGATGGGGGGATGGGTAACATTCAGTACTTC. The J gene is TRBJ2-4, the V gene TRBV7-9; a weak D match, TRBD2 (6 bases). Looked up from germline, CDR1 is SEHNR and CDR2 is FQNEAQ (reference sequence). V shed 1 base and J shed 7 bases, with 14 bases lying between them. The CDR3 length is 15 residues.

The J gene is TRBJ2-5, the V gene TRBV10-3; 14 nucleotides match TRBD2. V lost 7 bases and J lost 4; bases outside the gene matches: 11. CDR1 is ENHRY and CDR2 is SYGVKD in the germline V gene. This CDR3 is built from 17 residues. The CDR3 DNA reads TGTGCCATCACTGGACTAGCGGGGGGTCTAAGGGGAGAGACCCAGTACTTC. Amino acids: CAITGLAGGLRGETQYF.

V gene TRBV27 combines with J gene TRBJ1-5; D not resolved. V gave up 4 bases and J gave up 6 bases, with 13 bases separating them. Germline assignment: CDR1 MNHEY and CDR2 SMNVEV (reference sequence). The CDR3 sequence is 14 residues long. The CDR3 DNA reads TGTGCCAGCAGTTCAGAACAGTATAGTCAGCCCCAGCATTTT. Translation gives CASSSEQYSQPQHF.